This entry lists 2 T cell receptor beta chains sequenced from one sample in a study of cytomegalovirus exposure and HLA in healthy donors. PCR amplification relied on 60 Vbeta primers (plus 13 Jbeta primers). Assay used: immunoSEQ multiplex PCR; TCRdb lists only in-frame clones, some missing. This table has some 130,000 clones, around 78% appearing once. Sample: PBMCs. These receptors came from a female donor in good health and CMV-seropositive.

In nucleotides, the CDR3 is TGTGCCAGCAGTTACAACATCGGAAACACCATATATTTT. This sequence encodes CASSYNIGNTIYF. The J gene is TRBJ1-3, the V gene TRBV6-5; unclear D gene. CDR1 and CDR2 from the germline V gene are MNHEY and SVGAGI. The CDR3 totals 13 residues. V lost 2 bases and J lost 4, with 6 bases in between.

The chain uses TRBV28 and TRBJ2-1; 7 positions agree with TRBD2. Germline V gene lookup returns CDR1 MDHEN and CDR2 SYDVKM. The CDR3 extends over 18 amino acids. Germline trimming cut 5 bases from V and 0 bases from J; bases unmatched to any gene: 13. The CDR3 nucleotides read TGTGCCAGCAGTCGTGACCCGACTAGCCCTAGCTCCTACAATGAGCAGTTCTTC. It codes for CASSRDPTSPSSYNEQFF.